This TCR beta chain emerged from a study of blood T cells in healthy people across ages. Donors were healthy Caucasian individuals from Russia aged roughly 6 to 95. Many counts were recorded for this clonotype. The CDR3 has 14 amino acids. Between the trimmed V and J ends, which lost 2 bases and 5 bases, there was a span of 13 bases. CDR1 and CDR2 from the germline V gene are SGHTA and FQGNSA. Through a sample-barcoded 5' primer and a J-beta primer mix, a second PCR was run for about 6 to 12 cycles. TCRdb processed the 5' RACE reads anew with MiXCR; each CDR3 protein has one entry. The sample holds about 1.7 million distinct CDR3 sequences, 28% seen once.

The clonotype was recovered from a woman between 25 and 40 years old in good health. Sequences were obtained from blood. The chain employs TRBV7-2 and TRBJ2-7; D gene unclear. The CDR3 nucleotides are TGTGCCAGCAGCTTATCCCTCCCAAAACACGAGCAGTACTTC. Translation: CASSLSLPKHEQYF.